These T cell receptor beta chains were read from a single sample in a study of blood T cells in healthy people across ages. TCRdb redid the calling of the 5' RACE reads with MiXCR, one entry per CDR3 protein. The sample holds 1,800,000 or so distinct CDR3 sequences, around 40% seen once. Sequenced: blood. The origin of the receptors is a human donor in good health. The CDR3 runs from the conserved cysteine through the conserved F or W.

V gene: TRBV28; J gene: TRBJ2-1; CDR3 protein: CASSSYLPRIDNEQFF
V gene: TRBV11-2; J gene: .; CDR3 protein: CASSLEFNRDSSYEQYF
V gene: TRBV7-2; J gene: TRBJ2-7; CDR3 protein: CASSPQTGGGYEQYF
V gene: TRBV3-1; J gene: .; CDR3 protein: CASSPQTSGEQYF
V gene: TRBV6-6; J gene: TRBJ1-2; CDR3 protein: CASSYLLRHETGEGYTF
V gene: TRBV11-3; J gene: TRBJ2-1; CDR3 protein: CASSLSSGQRANEQFF
V gene: TRBV7-9; J gene: TRBJ1-2; CDR3 protein: CASSQTGVGYTF
V gene: TRBV28; J gene: TRBJ2-3; CDR3 protein: CASSNGGTTGDTQYF
V gene: TRBV10-3; J gene: TRBJ1-2; CDR3 protein: CAISGKGYTF
V gene: TRBV27; J gene: TRBJ1-5; CDR3 protein: CASSPKGTGAPQHF
V gene: TRBV7-9; J gene: TRBJ2-5; CDR3 protein: CASSLIFQSRETQYF
V gene: TRBV7-2; J gene: TRBJ1-2; CDR3 protein: CAGSPPGTVYGYTF
V gene: TRBV2; J gene: TRBJ1-2; CDR3 protein: CASSETPADYYGYTF
V gene: TRBV7-2; J gene: TRBJ2-3; CDR3 protein: CASSTLDRFGTDTQYF
V gene: TRBV12-3/TRBV12-4; J gene: TRBJ2-4; CDR3 protein: CASSRGTWAKNIQYF
V gene: TRBV27; J gene: TRBJ2-7; CDR3 protein: CASSLPRERGGYEQYF
V gene: TRBV5-1; J gene: TRBJ1-5; CDR3 protein: CASSLAGMGPQHF
V gene: TRBV7-2; J gene: TRBJ2-3; CDR3 protein: CASSVISASTDTQYF
V gene: TRBV5-1; J gene: TRBJ2-7; CDR3 protein: CASSLAGTAEQYF
V gene: TRBV6-4; J gene: TRBJ2-3; CDR3 protein: CATVDRETDTQYF
V gene: TRBV2; J gene: TRBJ1-2; CDR3 protein: CASSRFDIYDGYTF
V gene: TRBV6-5; J gene: TRBJ2-1; CDR3 protein: CASSETNGGHNEQFF
V gene: TRBV7-2; J gene: TRBJ2-7; CDR3 protein: CASSPPGYSYEQYF
V gene: TRBV20-1; J gene: TRBJ2-7; CDR3 protein: CSARMASYEQYF
V gene: TRBV7-3; J gene: TRBJ2-1; CDR3 protein: CASSLSRGGLDEQFF
V gene: TRBV20-1; J gene: TRBJ1-2; CDR3 protein: CSVAKVDINNGYTF